This section outlines one T cell receptor (beta chain) sequence together with its context. Its antigen is not identified. This record belongs to a study of cytomegalovirus exposure and HLA in healthy donors. Notes on the study in general: TCR beta sequences numbering under 20,000 were associated with HLA alleles at 0.05 false discovery rate in a later analysis.

The CDR3 has 16 amino acids. V lost 4 bases and J lost 0; bases outside the gene matches: 8. Germline loops: CDR1 MDHEN, CDR2 SYDVKM. The PCR made use of 60 Vbeta and 13 Jbeta primers. TCRdb keeps only in-frame clones here, not all; method: immunoSEQ multiplex PCR. The data hold around 150,000 clones, with about 84% observed a single time. The J gene is TRBJ1-1, the V gene TRBV28, with 7 bases lining up with TRBD1. The clonotype originates from a male donor in good health and CMV-seronegative. Specimen: PBMCs. CDR3: CASSWPGQTMNTEAFF. CDR3 in DNA: TGTGCCAGCAGTTGGCCGGGACAGACCATGAACACTGAAGCTTTCTTT. Full variable domain (missing parts from reference TRBV28 and TRBJ1-1): DVKVTQSSRYLVKRTGEKVFLECVQDMDHENMFWYRQDPGLGLRLIYFSYDVKMKEKGDIPEGYSVSREKKERFSLILESASTNQTSMYLCASSWPGQTMNTEAFFGQGTRLTVV.